This T cell receptor (beta chain) was sequenced during a study of T-cell memory formation after mild COVID-19. MiXCR was run by TCRdb on the 5' RACE reads, yielding one entry per CDR3 protein. The sample holds 470,000 or so distinct CDR3 sequences, approximately 18% seen once. V was clipped by 10 bases and J by 4 bases, with 13 bases between them. Germline V gene data show CDR1 as ENHRY and CDR2 as SYGVKD. The CDR3 has 13 residues. This TCR was sampled from a man between 18 and 35 years old who had mild COVID-19 (a few samples of this study predate the infection). Cell type and time point are not known. Specimen: PBMCs or a T cell subset sorted from them (not recorded which). V gene TRBV10-3 combines with J gene TRBJ1-4, with a weak D call TRBD1 (5 bases). CDR3 sequence reads: CASLRDLNEKLFF. CDR3 DNA sequence: TGTGCCAGCCTCAGGGATCTTAATGAAAAACTGTTTTTT.